The T cell receptor beta chain under discussion was sequenced for a study of T-cell memory formation after mild COVID-19. Overall study context: The TCR clusters were mostly specific to one donor.

Broader study findings: The pre-infection memory compartment contained some responding clones, suggesting cross-reactive memory joined. CD4+ contracting clones lay mainly in CM and EM, CD8+ ones in EMRA.

The germline CDR1 and CDR2 sequences are SGHDT and YYEEEE. This CDR3 is 13 amino acids long. This clonotype has a count of ten or more. The antigen is undetermined. At one of its ends the junction is not consistent with the germline gene, which may arise from a read error. TCRdb called the 5' RACE reads again in MiXCR, with one record for every CDR3 protein. The repertoire consists of 98,000 or so distinct CDR3 sequences, with 15% to 20% occurring once and the leading ten covering around 5.5%. The clonotype comes from a man between 18 and 29 years old who had mild COVID-19 (a few samples of this study predate the infection). Cell type and time point are not known. The material sequenced was PBMCs or a T cell subset sorted from them (not recorded which). The J gene is TRBJ2-3, the V gene TRBV5-6; D unclear. CDR3 sequence: CASSLPPSPRRDF. CDR3 coding DNA: TGTGCCAGCAGCTTGCCCCCTTCCCCCCGTCGGGATTTT.